This TCR beta chain stems from a study of blood T cell repertoires in COVID-19. Study information: Whether acute or convalescent, the COVID-19 samples came from the United States, Italy and Spain. Sample material is recorded as cDNA or gDNA derived from T cells, B-cell-depleted T cells, or PBMCs.

Original methodology: Reference gene primer amplification yielded estimated nucleated cell counts. Profiled with immunoSEQ multiplex PCR; TCRdb holds only in-frame clones, not every one. The DNA gave D and trimming, while V, J and clone size come from that table. The data show a few hundred thousand clones, 75% to 90% seen once. CDR3 length equals 15 residues. V lost 5 bases and J 2 bases, leaving 13 bases between the germline ends. From germline, CDR1 is MNHEY and CDR2 SVGEGT. The receptor's source is a woman in her 40s who had recovered from COVID-19. The V call is TRBV6-2 or TRBV6-3, the J call TRBJ2-1; TRBD2 might be the D (6 bases). The specimen was peripheral blood. The CDR3 protein is CASSPSGTPYNEQFF. DNA of the CDR3: TGTGCCAGCAGTCCGTCCGGGACTCCCTACAATGAGCAGTTCTTC.